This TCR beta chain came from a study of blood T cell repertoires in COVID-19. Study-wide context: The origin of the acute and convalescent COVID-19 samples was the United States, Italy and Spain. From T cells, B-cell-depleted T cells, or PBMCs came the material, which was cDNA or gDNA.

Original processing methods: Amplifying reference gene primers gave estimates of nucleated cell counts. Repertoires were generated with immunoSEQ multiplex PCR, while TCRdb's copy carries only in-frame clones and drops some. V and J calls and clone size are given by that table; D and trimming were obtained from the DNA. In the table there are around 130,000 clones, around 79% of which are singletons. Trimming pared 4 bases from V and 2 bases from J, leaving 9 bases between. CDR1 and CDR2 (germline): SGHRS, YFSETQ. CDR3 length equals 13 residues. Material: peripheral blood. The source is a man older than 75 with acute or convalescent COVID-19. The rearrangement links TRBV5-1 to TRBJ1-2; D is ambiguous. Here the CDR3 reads CASSVRENYGYTF. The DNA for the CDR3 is TGCGCCAGCAGCGTCCGGGAAAACTATGGCTACACCTTC.